This T cell receptor beta chain was observed in a study of blood T cells in healthy people across ages. A few counts support this clonotype. The use of a sample-barcoded 5' primer and a J-beta primer mix characterized a second PCR of 7 to 11 cycles. Each cDNA molecule was tagged by a template-switch adaptor with 12 random nucleotides. Using its own MiXCR run on the 5' RACE reads, TCRdb lists one record per CDR3 protein. The sample shows 380,000 or so distinct CDR3 sequences, 45% to 60% of them seen only once. This CDR3 spans 14 amino acids. Per germline, CDR1 MNHEY and CDR2 SVGAGI. Trimming cost V 6 bases and J 2 bases, with 13 bases left between them.

This TCR derives from a man in his 60s in good health. Sample: blood. The V gene is TRBV6-5, the J gene TRBJ1-1; D ambiguous. The CDR3 sequence: CASRQRHVNTEAFF. The CDR3 region has the DNA TGTGCCAGCAGGCAAAGGCACGTCAACACTGAAGCTTTCTTT.